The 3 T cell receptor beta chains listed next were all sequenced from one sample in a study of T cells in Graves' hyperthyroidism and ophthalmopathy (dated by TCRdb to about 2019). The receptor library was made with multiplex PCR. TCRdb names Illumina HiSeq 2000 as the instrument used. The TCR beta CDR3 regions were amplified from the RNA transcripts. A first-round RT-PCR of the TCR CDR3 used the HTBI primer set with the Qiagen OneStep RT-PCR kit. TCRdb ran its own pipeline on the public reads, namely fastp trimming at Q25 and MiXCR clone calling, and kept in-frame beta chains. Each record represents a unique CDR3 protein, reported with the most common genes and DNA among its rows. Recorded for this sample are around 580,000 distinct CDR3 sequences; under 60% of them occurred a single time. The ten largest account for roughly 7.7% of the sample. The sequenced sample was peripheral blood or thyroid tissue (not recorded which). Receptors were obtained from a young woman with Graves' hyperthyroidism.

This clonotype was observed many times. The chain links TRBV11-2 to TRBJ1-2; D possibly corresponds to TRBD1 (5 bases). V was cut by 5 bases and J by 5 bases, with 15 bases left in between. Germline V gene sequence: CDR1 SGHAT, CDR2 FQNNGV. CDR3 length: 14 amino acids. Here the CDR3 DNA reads TGTGCCAGCAGCAAGCAGGCACAGGATTATGGCTACACCTTC. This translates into CASSKQAQDYGYTF.

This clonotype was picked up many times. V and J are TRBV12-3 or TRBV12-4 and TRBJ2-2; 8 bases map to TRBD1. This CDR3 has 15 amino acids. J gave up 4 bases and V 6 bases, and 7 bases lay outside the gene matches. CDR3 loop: CASRAGGAGTGELFF. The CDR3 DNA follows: TGTGCCAGCAGAGCAGGGGGCGCCGGCACCGGGGAGCTGTTTTTT.

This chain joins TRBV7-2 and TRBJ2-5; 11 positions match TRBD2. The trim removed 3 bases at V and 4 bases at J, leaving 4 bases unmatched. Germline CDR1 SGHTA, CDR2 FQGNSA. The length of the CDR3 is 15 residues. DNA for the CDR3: TGTGCCAGCAGCTTCCGGGGGACTAGCGGAGAGACCCAGTACTTC. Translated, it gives CASSFRGTSGETQYF.